This T cell receptor beta chain was profiled in a study of post-analysis software for immune sequencing data. About the research overall: Included courses were relapsing-remitting and secondary progressive multiple sclerosis; progressive-relapsing multiple sclerosis was also included.

Study-wide results and limits: Higher frequency in patients than in controls was seen for about five TRBV segments, with TRBV5-6, TRBV5-1 and TRBV20-1 among them. Those samples that were prepared in the same batch co-clustered strongly by F measure. The normalized Chao1 diversity of multiple sclerosis patients was significantly lower than that of controls.

V lost 4 bases and J lost 0, with 12 bases in between. Germline lookup yields CDR1 MGHDK and CDR2 SYGVNS. The CDR3 sequence is 15 residues long. This clonotype showed up just a few times. Its antigen remains unknown. Unique-molecular-identifier-tagged TCR beta cDNA libraries were used. TCRdb processed the PCR reads anew with MiXCR; each CDR3 protein has one entry. The data hold some 890,000 distinct CDR3 sequences, with about 50% observed a single time. Material: blood. The chain recombines TRBV25-1 with TRBJ1-2, with a weak D call TRBD1 (5 bases). This receptor was obtained from a girl aged 5-17 years with multiple sclerosis. The CDR3 DNA follows: TGTGCCAGCAGTGCCCCCGACAGCTCTAACTATGGCTACACCTTC. This translates into CASSAPDSSNYGYTF.